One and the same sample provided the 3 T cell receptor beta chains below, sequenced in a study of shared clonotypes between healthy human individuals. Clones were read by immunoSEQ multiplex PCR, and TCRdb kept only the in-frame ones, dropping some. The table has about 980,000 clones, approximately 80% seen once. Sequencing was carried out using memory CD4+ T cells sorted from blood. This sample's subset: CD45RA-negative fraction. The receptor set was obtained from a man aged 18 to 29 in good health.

CDR3 DNA: TGCGCCAGCAGCAAAGGGACGGGCCTTAATGAAAAACTGTTTTTT. It is translated as CASSKGTGLNEKLFF. The rearrangement uses TRBV5-1 and TRBJ1-4; TRBD1 might be the D (5 bases). V gave up 4 bases and J gave up 4 bases, with 14 bases separating them. The CDR3 is 15 residues long. Per germline, CDR1 SGHRS and CDR2 YFSETQ.

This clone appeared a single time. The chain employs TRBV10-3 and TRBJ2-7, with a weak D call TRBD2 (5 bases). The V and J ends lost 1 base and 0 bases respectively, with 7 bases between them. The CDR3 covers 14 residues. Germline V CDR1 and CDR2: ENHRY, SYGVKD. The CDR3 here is CAISELGSSYEQYF. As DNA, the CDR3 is TGTGCCATCAGTGAGTTAGGGAGCTCCTACGAGCAGTACTTC.

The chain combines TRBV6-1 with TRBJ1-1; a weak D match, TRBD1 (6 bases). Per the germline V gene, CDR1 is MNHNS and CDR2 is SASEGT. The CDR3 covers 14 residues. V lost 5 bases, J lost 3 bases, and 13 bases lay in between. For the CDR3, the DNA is TGTGCCAGCAGTTTAACCCAGGGGTACACTGAAGCTTTCTTT. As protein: CASSLTQGYTEAFF.